This T cell receptor beta chain is drawn from a study of blood T cell repertoires in COVID-19. Profiling relied on immunoSEQ multiplex PCR, and the TCRdb table lists in-frame clones only, not all of them. The table shows approximately 300,000 clones, with around nine tenths occurring only once. Input material: PBMCs or T cells enriched from blood (not recorded which). This TCR was recovered from a woman aged 25 to 39 who had been exposed to COVID-19.

CDR3 sequence (DNA): TGCGCCAGCAGGGGGACAGGGGGCTTGGGCTATGGCTACACCTTC. Protein product: CASRGTGGLGYGYTF. The V gene is TRBV10-2, the J gene TRBJ1-2; TRBD1 agrees at 12 bases. The germline CDR1 and CDR2 sequences are WSHSY and SAAADI. The CDR3 sequence is 15 residues long. After removal of 6 bases from V and 4 bases from J, the junction contained 6 bases not matched to a gene.